This T cell receptor beta chain was documented in a study of identical twins. Germline V lookup: CDR1 SGHVS, CDR2 FQNEAQ. With 4 bases removed from V and 2 bases from J, the gap between germline ends came to 14 bases. CDR3 length: 15 residues. A single record per CDR3 protein comes from TCRdb applying MiXCR to the 5' RACE reads. The sample records some 100,000 distinct CDR3 sequences, roughly 6% being singletons. This clonotype has just a few counts. The antigen is not known. Study-level findings and limits: Cord blood's abundant beta clonotypes had fewer insertions, unlike memory repertoires.

The sample was memory T cells sorted from blood. This chain links TRBV7-8 with TRBJ1-2; no firm D call. This sequence was found in a woman aged 45-60 years in good health. In DNA form, the CDR3 reads TGTGCCAGCAGCTATTCGACTGTGAACAACTATGGCTACACCTTC. Protein product: CASSYSTVNNYGYTF. Combining the CDR3 with reference TRBV7-8 and TRBJ1-2 gives the whole variable domain GAGVSQSPRYKVAKRGQDVALRCDPISGHVSLFWYQQALGQGPEFLTYFQNEAQLDKSGLPSDRFFAERPEGSVSTLKIQRTQQEDSAVYLCASSYSTVNNYGYTFGSGTRLTVV.